This T cell receptor beta chain was identified in a study of T cells in tumors after PD-1 blockade. Notes on the study in general: Clonal replacement, not reinvigoration, is suggested for expanded exhausted CD8+ clones after therapy.

Germline lookup yields CDR1 SGHVS and CDR2 FQNEAQ. The CDR3 spans 16 residues. The V end was cut by 7 bases, the J end by 2 bases, with 15 bases between. This clone was picked up one time. Antigen: not known. Specified time point: second of two post-therapy site-matched biopsies approximately two months apart. Produced via immunoSEQ multiplex PCR; TCRdb's table is partial and in-frame only. The table records more than 8,000 clones, approximately 62% of them present only once. The input for sequencing was tumor tissue, taken after anti-PD-1 treatment. The clonotype originates from a human donor with basal cell carcinoma. This chain connects TRBV7-8 to TRBJ2-6; D uncertain. In DNA, the CDR3 is TGTGCCAGCACCATAGAGTTGGGGACTGGGGCCAACGTCCTGACTTTC. This translates into CASTIELGTGANVLTF.